This T cell receptor beta chain was recorded in a study of T-cell reconstitution after alpha-beta-depleted transplantation in children. Unique molecular identifiers tagged the TCRbeta library. TCRdb reanalysed the PCR reads using MiXCR and keeps one entry per CDR3 protein. The sample has hundreds of thousands of distinct CDR3 sequences; roughly 13% are singletons. This clonotype was counted a few times. Its antigen is currently unknown. Study findings and constraints: Alpha-beta T cells present about two months after transplant were reported to originate from several hundred expanded graft clones. From surviving recipient T cells and thymic progenitors came the high day-60 TCRbeta diversity observed in some patients. After one year, T-cell counts and TCRbeta diversity mostly came from new T cells.

CDR1 is SQVTM, CDR2 ANQGSEA, per germline. V was cut by 5 bases and J by 5 bases, with 13 bases left in between. This CDR3 has 13 amino acids. The receptor's source is a girl between 2 and 10 years old with congenital amegakaryocytic thrombocytopenia, due to receive a stem cell transplant. The specimen comprised PBMCs, sampled before TCRalphabeta/CD19-depleted stem cell transplant. The chain links TRBV29-1 to TRBJ2-1, with D unclear. CDR3 in amino acids: CSVIGPTNNEQFF. The CDR3 coding sequence is TGCAGCGTTATCGGGCCCACGAACAATGAGCAGTTCTTC.